This T cell receptor beta chain was obtained from a study of response to subunit inactivated influenza vaccine. This clonotype was seen many times. The trim removed 6 bases at V and 3 bases at J, leaving 7 bases unmatched. This CDR3 spans 15 amino acids. CDR1 and CDR2 from the germline V gene are SNHLY and FYNNEI. TCRdb passed the RT-PCR reads through MiXCR, listing each CDR3 protein once. The sample consists of about 170,000 distinct CDR3 sequences, around 10% of them appearing once. The clonotype was recovered from a man aged 50-75 years who received an inactivated influenza vaccine. This specimen consisted of CD8+ T cells sorted from PBMCs, obtained around 25 months after vaccination. The V and J genes are TRBV2 and TRBJ2-1, with 8 nucleotides matching TRBD2. The CDR3 bases are TGTGCCAGCAGCGCCCTAGCGGGCTACTACAATGAGCAGTTCTTC. Translating it yields CASSALAGYYNEQFF.